This T cell receptor beta chain was observed in a study of blood T cell repertoires in COVID-19. Overall study context: Researchers got acute and convalescent COVID-19 samples from the United States, Italy and Spain.

The germline gives CDR1 LNHNV, CDR2 YYDKDF (reference sequence). With V trimmed by 0 bases and J by 6 bases, 8 bases remained unmatched. This CDR3 contains 16 residues. Clinical histories supplied by participants themselves formed the basis of cohort assignment. In Cohort 3, a recovered donor had either two negative PCRs, clearance, or symptom resolution. Profiling relied on immunoSEQ multiplex PCR, and the TCRdb table lists in-frame clones only, not all of them. Of 290,000 or so clones in the sample, 90% were seen once. The chain joins TRBV15 to TRBJ2-3; 8 bases fit TRBD2. Specimen: PBMCs or T cells enriched from blood (not recorded which). The TCR comes from a woman aged 25 to 39 who had recovered from COVID-19. The CDR3 loop reads CATSREISGRGDTQYF. The CDR3, as DNA: TGTGCCACCAGCAGAGAAATCAGCGGGAGAGGTGATACGCAGTATTTT.